A single TCR beta chain is shown here with its context. Its matching antigen is unknown. It may be a read error: a sequence one base away is much more abundant. The sample is drawn from a study of response to subunit inactivated influenza vaccine. Germline V gene lookup returns CDR1 SGHTA and CDR2 FQGNSA. Trimming removed 5 bases at V and 7 bases at J, with 18 bases between. The CDR3 runs to 15 residues. One entry per CDR3 protein results from TCRdb running MiXCR on the RT-PCR reads. The table includes some 160,000 distinct CDR3 sequences, roughly 11% detected once. General study points: Few new T cells, the authors suggested, are recruited by each seasonal influenza vaccination.

The sequence came from a man aged 50-60 years who received an inactivated influenza vaccine. This specimen was non-naive T cells sorted from PBMCs, taken more than 35 days after vaccination. The chain recombines TRBV7-2 with TRBJ1-5; D remains ambiguous. Here the CDR3 reads CASSLFPESKQPQHF. DNA for the CDR3: TGTGCCAGCAGCCTGTTCCCGGAGAGTAAACAGCCCCAGCATTTT.